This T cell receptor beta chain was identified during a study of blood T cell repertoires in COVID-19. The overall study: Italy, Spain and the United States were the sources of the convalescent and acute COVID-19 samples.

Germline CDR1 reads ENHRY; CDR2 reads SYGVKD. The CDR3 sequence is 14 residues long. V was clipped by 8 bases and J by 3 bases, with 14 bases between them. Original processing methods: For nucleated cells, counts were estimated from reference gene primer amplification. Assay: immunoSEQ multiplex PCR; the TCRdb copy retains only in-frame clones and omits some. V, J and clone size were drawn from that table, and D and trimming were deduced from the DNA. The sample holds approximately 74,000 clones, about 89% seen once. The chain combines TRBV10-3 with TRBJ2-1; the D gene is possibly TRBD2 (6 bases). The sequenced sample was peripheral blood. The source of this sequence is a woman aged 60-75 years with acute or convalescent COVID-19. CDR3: CAISGGTLYNEQFF. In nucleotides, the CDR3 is TGTGCCATCTCCGGCGGGACCCTCTACAATGAGCAGTTCTTC.